The clone carrying this T cell receptor beta chain has only a few counts. What it binds is unknown. The data were obtained in a study of CD8 T cells in ankylosing spondylitis. Study results and caveats: Earlier studies detected some motif variants in reactive arthritis synovial fluid and blood. As for the disease-linked clones, they showed a CD8+ phenotype and occurred at relatively low frequencies in peripheral blood. Seemingly distinctive of ankylosing spondylitis blood was a TCR beta motif formed by eight highly homologous variants.

Libraries for TCR beta were made by quantitative 5'-RACE with molecular barcodes. One entry per CDR3 protein results from TCRdb running MiXCR on the 5' RACE reads. The sample holds 230,000 or so distinct CDR3 sequences, approximately 20% seen once. CDR1 and CDR2 (germline): MNHEY, SMNVEV (reference sequence). With V trimmed by 5 bases and J by 9 bases, 7 bases remained unmatched. The CDR3 has 16 residues. The clonotype originates from a male donor with ankylosing spondylitis or in good health (not recorded which). The sequenced sample was blood, either unsorted or a sorted T cell fraction (not recorded which). The V and J genes are TRBV27 and TRBJ2-1; 16 bases are shared with TRBD2. The CDR3 sequence is CASSPGTSGRGGEQFF. In DNA, the CDR3 is TGTGCCAGCAGTCCCGGGACTAGCGGGAGGGGGGGTGAGCAGTTCTTC.